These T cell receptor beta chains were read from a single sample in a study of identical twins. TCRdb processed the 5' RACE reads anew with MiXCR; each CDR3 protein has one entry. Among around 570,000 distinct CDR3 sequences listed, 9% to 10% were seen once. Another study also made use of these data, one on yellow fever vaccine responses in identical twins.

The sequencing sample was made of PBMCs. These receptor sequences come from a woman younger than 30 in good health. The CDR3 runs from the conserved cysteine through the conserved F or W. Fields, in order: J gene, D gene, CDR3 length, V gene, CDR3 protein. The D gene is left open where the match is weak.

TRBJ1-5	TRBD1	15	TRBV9	CASSTLTGRNQPQHF
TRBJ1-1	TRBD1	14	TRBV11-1	CASRGTVEVPEAFF
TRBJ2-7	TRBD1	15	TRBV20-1	CSTERTTGKAYEQYF
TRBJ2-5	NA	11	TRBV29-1	CSVEDLETQYF
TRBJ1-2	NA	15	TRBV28	CASSVQGREDYGYTF
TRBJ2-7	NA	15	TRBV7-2	CASSATRSNLYEQYF
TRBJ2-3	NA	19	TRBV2	CASSELGLGTTRGTDTQYF
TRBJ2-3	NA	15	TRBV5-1	CASSLGGTGGDTQYF
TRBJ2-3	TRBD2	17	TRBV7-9	CASSLPGLGGITDTQYF
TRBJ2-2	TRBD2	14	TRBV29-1	CSALAGSNTGELFF
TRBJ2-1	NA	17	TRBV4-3	CASSQDDRGSSYNEQFF
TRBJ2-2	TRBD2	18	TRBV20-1	CSAIPTPPSGLYTGELFF
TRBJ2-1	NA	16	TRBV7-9	CASSLISSVRSSKQFF
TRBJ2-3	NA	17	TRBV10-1	CASSDGSSNFGTDTQYF
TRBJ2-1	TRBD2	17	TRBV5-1	CASSLSSAGGPDNEQFF
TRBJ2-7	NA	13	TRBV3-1	CASSQDLASEQYF
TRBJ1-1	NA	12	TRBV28	CASSFRGVGGFF
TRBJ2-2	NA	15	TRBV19	CASTTGGPNTGELFF
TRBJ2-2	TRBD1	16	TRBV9	CASSSRTGRRAGELFF
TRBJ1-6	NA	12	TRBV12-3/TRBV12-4	CASSFHNSPLHF
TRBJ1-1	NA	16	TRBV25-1	CASSLGAGLMNTEAFF
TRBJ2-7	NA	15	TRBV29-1	CSVEGAGGLPYEQYF
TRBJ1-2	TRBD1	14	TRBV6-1	CASSRTGVGYGYTF
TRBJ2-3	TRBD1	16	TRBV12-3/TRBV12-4	CASSPRQGSSTDTQYF
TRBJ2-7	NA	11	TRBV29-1	CSVLWGHEQYF
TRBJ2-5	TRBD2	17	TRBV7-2	CASSLALAGGGGETQYF
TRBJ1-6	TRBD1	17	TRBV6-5	CASSYQQGSSYNSPLHF
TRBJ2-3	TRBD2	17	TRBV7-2	CASSLVGGGRGIDTQYF
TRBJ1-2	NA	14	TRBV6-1	CASRAREEGKGYTF
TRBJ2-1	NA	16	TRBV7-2	CASSWVAHSSYNEQFF
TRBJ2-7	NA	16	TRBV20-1	CSGLAVLNGDSYEQYF
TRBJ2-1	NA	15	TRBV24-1	CATSEGGASVARQFF
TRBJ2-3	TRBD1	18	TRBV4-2	CASSQDRGTGGPTDTQYF
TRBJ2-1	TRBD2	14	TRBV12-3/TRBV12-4	CASSLTSGYNEQFF
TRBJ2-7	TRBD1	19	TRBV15	CSTSREGGPWTGGSYEQYF
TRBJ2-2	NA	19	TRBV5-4	CASSLEQSTIGTRPGELFF
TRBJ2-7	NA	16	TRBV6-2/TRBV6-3	CASSHHPVVGEYEQYF
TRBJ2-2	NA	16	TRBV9	CASSVRSGANTGELFF
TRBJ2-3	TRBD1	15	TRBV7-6	CASRPTGVHTDTQYF
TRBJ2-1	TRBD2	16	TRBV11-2	CASSLDGLAGNNEQFF
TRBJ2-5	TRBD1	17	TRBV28	CASSLGTGGITQETQYF
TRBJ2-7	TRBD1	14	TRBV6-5	CASSFRDRGTEQYF
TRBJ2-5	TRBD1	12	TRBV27	CASSSQGQTQYF
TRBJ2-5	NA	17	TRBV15	CATSRDPPPGIRETQYF
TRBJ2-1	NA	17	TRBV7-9	CASTPRAPGLSYNEQFF
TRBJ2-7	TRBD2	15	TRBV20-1	CSASGRATHFYEQYF
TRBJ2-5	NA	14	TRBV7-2	CASSLPSERETQYF
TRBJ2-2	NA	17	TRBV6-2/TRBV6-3	CASSYRRLPWGTGELFF
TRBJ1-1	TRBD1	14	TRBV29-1	CSARTGWGNTEAFF
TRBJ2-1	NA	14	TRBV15	CATSRDLGYNEQFF
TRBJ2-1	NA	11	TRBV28	CASSRLGRQFF
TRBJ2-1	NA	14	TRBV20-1	CSARSGRTTDEQFF
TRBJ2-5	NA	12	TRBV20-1	CSAGTFQETQYF
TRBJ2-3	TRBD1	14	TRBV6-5	CASSYGQGSDTQYF
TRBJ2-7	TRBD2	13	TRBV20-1	CSARTSGAYEQYF
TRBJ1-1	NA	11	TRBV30	CAWSHSLGAFF
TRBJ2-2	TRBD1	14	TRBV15	CATTEGAITGELFF
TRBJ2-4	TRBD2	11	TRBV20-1	CSADWEGAKYF
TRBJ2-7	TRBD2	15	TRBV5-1	CASSFQTGGGYEQYF
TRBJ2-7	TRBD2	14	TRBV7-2	CASSPTLAVYEQYF